These 30 T cell receptor beta chains were sequenced from one sample in a study of response to subunit inactivated influenza vaccine. TCRdb ran MiXCR on the RT-PCR reads and lists one entry per CDR3 protein. Of around 710,000 distinct CDR3 sequences listed, about 14% were seen once; the top ten hold around 6.5%. This sample comprised PBMCs from blood, obtained roughly 15 days before vaccination. The receptors were gathered from a man aged 45-65 years who received an inactivated influenza vaccine.

This clonotype was seen a few times. The rearrangement uses TRBV12-3 or TRBV12-4 and TRBJ1-2; TRBD1 might be the D (5 bases). V lost 6 bases and J 5 bases, leaving 16 bases between the germline ends. The CDR3 covers 14 residues. CDR3 amino acids: CASSRPGPTYGYTF. DNA of the CDR3: TGTGCCAGCAGCCGACCGGGACCCACGTATGGCTACACCTTC.

This clonotype showed up just a few times. The chain employs TRBV7-2 and TRBJ2-3; 9 nucleotides line up with TRBD1. Looked up from germline, CDR1 is SGHTA and CDR2 is FQGNSA. The V segment lost 5 bases and the J segment 4 bases; nucleotides outside the gene matches: 7. The CDR3 is 15 residues long. Here the CDR3 reads CASSTWTGAADTQYF. CDR3 DNA sequence: TGTGCCAGCAGCACGTGGACAGGGGCCGCAGATACGCAGTATTTT.

The chain uses TRBV7-2 and TRBJ2-1, with 13 positions matching TRBD2. Germline lookup yields CDR1 SGHTA and CDR2 FQGNSA. After removal of 0 bases from V and 6 bases from J, the junction contained 5 bases not matched to a gene. The CDR3 covers 17 residues. The CDR3 spells CASSLAGLAGRGNEQFF. Written as DNA, the CDR3 is TGTGCCAGCAGCTTAGCGGGACTAGCGGGAAGGGGCAATGAGCAGTTCTTC.

The rearrangement uses TRBV14 and TRBJ2-1; 12 nucleotides align to TRBD2. The CDR3 consists of 15 residues. V lost 3 bases, J lost 9 bases, and 6 bases stayed unmatched. The germline CDR1 and CDR2 sequences are SGHDN and FVKESK. DNA of the CDR3: TGTGCCAGCAGCCACAGACTAGCGGGAGCGGTTGAGCAGTTCTTC. This translates into CASSHRLAGAVEQFF. The whole variable domain, filled in from reference TRBV14 and TRBJ2-1, reads EAGVTQFPSHSVIEKGQTVTLRCDPISGHDNLYWYRRVMGKEIKFLLHFVKESKQDESGMPNNRFLAERTGGTYSTLKVQPAELEDSGVYFCASSHRLAGAVEQFFGPGTRLTVL.

This clonotype was picked up many times. This sequence joins TRBV7-9 and TRBJ2-3, with TRBD2 identical over 7 bases. Germline V CDR1 and CDR2: SEHNR, FQNEAQ (reference sequence). J was trimmed by 0 bases and V by 8 bases; bases with no gene match: 5. This CDR3 is 14 amino acids long. CDR3 in amino acids: CASRRTSSTDTQYF. The CDR3 region has the DNA TGTGCCAGCCGCCGGACTAGTAGCACAGATACGCAGTATTTT.

In its sample, this clonotype was seen many times. The CDR3 here is CSVDERSPGNTEAFF. The DNA for the CDR3 is TGCAGCGTTGACGAAAGGAGCCCGGGGAACACTGAAGCTTTCTTT. The chain uses TRBV29-1 and TRBJ1-1; D is unresolved. Germline-derived CDR1 and CDR2 are SQVTM and ANQGSEA. CDR3 length: 15 residues. Trimming left V 3 bases short and J 1 base short, with 15 bases between.

This clonotype was seen more than once but under ten times. The V and J genes are TRBV12-3 or TRBV12-4 and TRBJ2-3, with no clear D. V lost 5 bases and J 0 bases, leaving 6 bases between the germline ends. This CDR3 has 13 residues. The CDR3 spells CASSQRSTDTQYF. Written as DNA, the CDR3 is TGTGCCAGCAGTCAGCGAAGCACAGATACGCAGTATTTT.

This clonotype was counted only a few times. The chain uses TRBV5-1 and TRBJ2-5; the match to TRBD2 covers 7 bases. CDR3 length: 17 residues. Germline loops: CDR1 SGHRS, CDR2 YFSETQ. Trimming took 0 bases from V and 4 from J; bases not matched to a gene: 12. The CDR3 protein is CASSLATWEGRAETQYF. DNA of the CDR3: TGCGCCAGCAGCTTGGCCACATGGGAGGGCAGAGCAGAGACCCAGTACTTC.

The chain uses TRBV5-4 and TRBJ2-1; 8 bases are a match to TRBD2. Germline values: CDR1 SGHNT, CDR2 YYREEE (reference sequence). There are 16 residues in the CDR3. The trim removed 0 bases at V and 8 bases at J, leaving 10 bases unmatched. CDR3 sequence: CASSLGTGTRVDEQFF. The CDR3 nucleotides read TGTGCCAGCAGCTTGGGTACCGGGACTAGGGTCGATGAGCAGTTCTTC.

The V call is TRBV5-4, the J call TRBJ2-1; D might be TRBD1 (5 bases). V was pared by 0 bases and J by 8 bases, with 15 bases between. The CDR3 extends over 15 amino acids. Germline V gives CDR1 SGHNT, CDR2 YYREEE (reference sequence). The CDR3 DNA reads as TGTGCCAGCAGCTTGGAGGGCAGGGCTTTGGATGAGCAGTTCTTC. Amino acid sequence: CASSLEGRALDEQFF.

To note about this clonotype: This may arise from a read error, as a much more abundant clone is one base away. The chain couples TRBV3-1 to TRBJ1-1; 9 nucleotides agree with TRBD1. The CDR3 has 16 amino acids. Per the germline V gene, CDR1 is LGHDT and CDR2 is YNNKEL (reference sequence). In DNA, the CDR3 is TGTGCCGGCAGCAATACACAGGGGGCCCGCGGCACTGAAGCTTTCTTT. The encoded protein is CAGSNTQGARGTEAFF.

This chain connects TRBV7-2 to TRBJ2-1; 7 bases are a match to TRBD1. This CDR3 has 12 amino acids. V was pared by 4 bases and J by 10 bases, with 4 bases of the junction left unmatched. CDR1 is SGHTA and CDR2 is FQGNSA in the germline V gene. CDR3 DNA: TGTGCCAGCAGCTCCAACAGGGGCGAGCAGTTCTTC. Its translation is CASSSNRGEQFF.

This chain uses TRBV7-2 with TRBJ1-1, with TRBD1 matching 9 bases. J was trimmed by 4 bases and V by 4 bases; bases with no gene match: 7. The CDR3 is made up of 15 amino acids. Germline V gives CDR1 SGHTA, CDR2 FQGNSA. The DNA for the CDR3 is TGTGCCAGCAGCTCTGGGACAGGGAAACGCACTGAAGCTTTCTTT. Its protein product is CASSSGTGKRTEAFF.

J is TRBJ2-3 and V is TRBV6-5, with 12 bases that match TRBD2. This CDR3 comprises 17 residues. Germline loops: CDR1 MNHEY, CDR2 SVGAGI. With 0 bases clipped from V and 3 bases from J, the junction kept 4 bases outside the gene matches. The CDR3 reads CASSYSTSGSRTDTQYF. The CDR3 nucleotides are TGTGCCAGCAGTTACTCGACTAGCGGGAGTCGGACAGATACGCAGTATTTT.

The chain recombines TRBV28 with TRBJ2-7; TRBD1 is a possible D gene (5 bases). CDR3 length: 14 amino acids. V dropped 6 bases and J dropped 3 bases, with 15 bases sitting between them. Germline assignment: CDR1 MDHEN and CDR2 SYDVKM. The CDR3 loop is CASSLIPQGYEQYF. The CDR3 nucleotides read TGTGCCAGCAGCTTAATCCCCCAGGGCTACGAGCAGTACTTC.

In its sample, this clonotype was seen many times. The chain recombines TRBV5-1 with TRBJ1-2; weak D call: TRBD1 (5 bases). The V end was cut by 0 bases, the J end by 3 bases, with 6 bases between. This CDR3 spans 13 amino acids. CDR1 is SGHRS and CDR2 is YFSETQ in the germline V gene. The CDR3 reads CASSLEGDYGYTF. CDR3 nucleotide sequence: TGCGCCAGCAGCTTGGAAGGGGACTATGGCTACACCTTC. The variable domain in full, completed from reference TRBV5-1 and TRBJ1-2, reads KAGVTQTPRYLIKTRGQQVTLSCSPISGHRSVSWYQQTPGQGLQFLFEYFSETQRNKGNFPGRFSGRQFSNSRSEMNVSTLELGDSALYLCASSLEGDYGYTFGSGTRLTVV.

V gene TRBV30 combines with J gene TRBJ1-1, with 8 nucleotides matching TRBD1. This CDR3 contains 14 residues. The ends lost 2 bases at V and 3 bases at J; junction bases unmatched: 5. Germline CDR1 and CDR2: GTSNPN and SVGIG (reference sequence). CDR3 DNA sequence: TGTGCCTGGAGTACTGGACAGGGTTACACTGAAGCTTTCTTT. Translating it yields CAWSTGQGYTEAFF.

At least ten counts were recorded for this clonotype. This rearrangement joins TRBV28 to TRBJ2-7; D call uncertain. The germline gives CDR1 MDHEN, CDR2 SYDVKM. The V gene lost 5 bases and the J gene lost 3 bases, with 14 bases spanning the gap. The CDR3 spans 14 residues. The CDR3, as DNA: TGTGCCAGCAGTCCCTATGGGTCTTACTACGAGCAGTACTTC. Protein sequence: CASSPYGSYYEQYF.

There are a few counts of this clonotype. This sequence joins TRBV5-1 and TRBJ2-1, with 7 bases identical to TRBD2. V dropped 1 base and J dropped 10; count of bases not matched to a gene: 8. The germline V gene encodes CDR1 SGHRS and CDR2 YFSETQ. The CDR3 has 14 amino acids. The CDR3 sequence is CASSLRPGGREQFF. Written as DNA, the CDR3 is TGCGCCAGCAGCTTGAGGCCGGGAGGCAGAGAGCAGTTCTTC.

The V and J genes are TRBV15 and TRBJ2-7, with D perhaps given as TRBD1 or TRBD2 (5 bases each). Germline CDR1 reads LNHNV; CDR2 reads YYDKDF (reference sequence). The CDR3 contains 15 residues. The V end was cut by 0 bases, the J end by 6 bases, with 15 bases between. In DNA form, the CDR3 reads TGTGCCACCAGCAGAGAGGGGGTGCGTGGCGGCGAGCAGTACTTC. It is translated as CATSREGVRGGEQYF.

This clonotype was observed a handful of times. The chain is built from TRBV7-3 and TRBJ2-1; 14 bases are shared with TRBD2. The CDR3 is 16 residues long. Germline V gene lookup returns CDR1 SGHTA and CDR2 FQGTGA. V lost 5 bases and J lost 8; bases outside the gene matches: 8. CDR3 loop: CASSPKGTSGSDEQFF. CDR3 in DNA: TGTGCCAGCAGCCCTAAGGGGACTAGCGGGAGCGATGAGCAGTTCTTC.

This clonotype showed up just a few times. The V and J genes are TRBV29-1 and TRBJ2-4; no clear D. Looked up from germline, CDR1 is SQVTM and CDR2 is ANQGSEA. Trimming stripped 4 bases from V and 6 bases from J, with 13 bases between. This CDR3 comprises 13 residues. The CDR3 loop is CSVAPRLRNIQYF. CDR3 coding DNA: TGCAGCGTTGCTCCCCGGCTTAGAAACATTCAGTACTTC.

This clonotype occurred a few times. The rearrangement joins TRBV7-2 to TRBJ2-7; 7 bases align to TRBD1. V was clipped by 1 base and J by 2 bases; unmatched bases: 5. Germline V gives CDR1 SGHTA, CDR2 FQGNSA. This CDR3 contains 15 residues. The CDR3 here is CASSLGDRAPYEQYF. In nucleotides, the CDR3 is TGTGCCAGCAGCTTAGGGGACAGAGCCCCCTACGAGCAGTACTTC.

The CDR3 region has the DNA TGTGCCAGCAGCTCCCAGGGGGGTGGGAACGAGCAGTACTTC. The encoded protein is CASSSQGGGNEQYF. V and J are TRBV7-3 and TRBJ2-7, with D possibly matching TRBD1 (7 bases). From germline, CDR1 is SGHTA and CDR2 FQGTGA. Trimming shortened V by 4 bases and J by 5 bases, and 15 bases separated the two germline ends. The CDR3 has 14 residues.

There are a few counts of this clonotype. CDR3 region: CSARVSGGGSLFF. For the CDR3, the DNA is TGCAGTGCTAGAGTTAGCGGGGGGGGCTCCCTCTTCTTC. V usage is TRBV20-1 and J usage is TRBJ2-1, with TRBD2 identical over 11 bases. Germline loops: CDR1 DFQATT, CDR2 SNEGSKA (reference sequence). This CDR3 is 13 amino acids long. Trimming cost V 1 base and J 16 bases; bases outside gene matches: 9.

This clonotype has just a few counts. The rearrangement uses TRBV27 and TRBJ2-3; 14 bases agree with TRBD2. CDR3 size: 16 residues. V dropped 3 bases and J dropped 5; count of bases not matched to a gene: 4. CDR1 and CDR2 from the germline V gene are MNHEY and SMNVEV (reference sequence). The CDR3 region is CASSLSGLAGEDTQYF. The CDR3 DNA sequence: TGTGCCAGCAGTTTGTCGGGACTAGCGGGAGAAGATACGCAGTATTTT.

As for this clonotype: A read error may produce the germline difference seen at one junction end. The J gene is TRBJ2-7, the V gene TRBV20-1; 15 nucleotides agree with TRBD2. Germline assignment: CDR1 DFQATT and CDR2 SNEGSKA (reference sequence). The CDR3 covers 17 residues. DNA for the CDR3: TGCTGTGCTACTGGACTAGCGGGAGGGGAAAGGTCCTACGAGCAGTACTTC. It encodes CCATGLAGGERSYEQYF.

This clonotype has just a few counts. The V gene is TRBV5-6, the J gene TRBJ2-5; D may match TRBD1 or TRBD2 (5 bases each). The germline gives CDR1 SGHDT, CDR2 YYEEEE. The CDR3 runs 13 residues. V was cut by 7 bases and J by 5 bases, with 15 bases left in between. CDR3 sequence: CASWIWDGETQYF. The CDR3 region has the DNA TGTGCCAGCTGGATCTGGGACGGGGAGACCCAGTACTTC. Variable domain in full (rest from reference TRBV5-6 and TRBJ2-5): DAGVTQSPTHLIKTRGQQVTLRCSPKSGHDTVSWYQQALGQGPQFIFQYYEEEERQRGNFPDRFSGHQFPNYSSELNVNALLLGDSALYLCASWIWDGETQYFGPGTRLLVL.

This clonotype was observed a handful of times. The CDR3 region is CASSQGPGPSNQPQHF. Written as DNA, the CDR3 is TGTGCCAGCTCCCAAGGTCCAGGGCCTAGCAATCAGCCCCAGCATTTT. J is TRBJ1-5 and V is TRBV18; tentatively, D is TRBD1 (5 bases). This CDR3 is 16 amino acids long. Germline V gene sequence: CDR1 KGHSH, CDR2 LQKENI. V dropped 6 bases and J dropped 0 bases, with 15 bases sitting between them.

The gene calls are TRBV30 and TRBJ1-5; D not resolved. Germline V gives CDR1 GTSNPN, CDR2 SVGIG (reference sequence). The germline V and J ends were trimmed by 1 base and 0 bases, with 7 bases remaining between them. The CDR3 is 14 residues long. The CDR3: CAWSGTDSNQPQHF. The CDR3 DNA reads TGTGCCTGGAGTGGGACGGATAGCAATCAGCCCCAGCATTTT.